This T cell receptor (beta chain) was identified in a study of T cell changes during pregnancy in multiple sclerosis. Germline V lookup: CDR1 SNHLY, CDR2 FYNNEI. The CDR3 is made up of 14 amino acids. V dropped 7 bases and J dropped 4 bases, with 13 bases sitting between them. The repertoire was sequenced with immunoSEQ multiplex PCR; TCRdb's copy has only in-frame clones and lacks some. Here the sample spans under 95,000 clones, almost 95% being singletons. The sample in question was peripheral blood, obtained after pregnancy. The gene calls are TRBV2 and TRBJ2-2; tentatively, D is TRBD2 (5 bases). The source is a female donor with multiple sclerosis, enrolled in a pregnancy study. The CDR3: CASKRLLGTGELFF. The CDR3 bases are TGTGCCAGCAAGCGACTATTAGGCACCGGGGAGCTGTTTTTT.